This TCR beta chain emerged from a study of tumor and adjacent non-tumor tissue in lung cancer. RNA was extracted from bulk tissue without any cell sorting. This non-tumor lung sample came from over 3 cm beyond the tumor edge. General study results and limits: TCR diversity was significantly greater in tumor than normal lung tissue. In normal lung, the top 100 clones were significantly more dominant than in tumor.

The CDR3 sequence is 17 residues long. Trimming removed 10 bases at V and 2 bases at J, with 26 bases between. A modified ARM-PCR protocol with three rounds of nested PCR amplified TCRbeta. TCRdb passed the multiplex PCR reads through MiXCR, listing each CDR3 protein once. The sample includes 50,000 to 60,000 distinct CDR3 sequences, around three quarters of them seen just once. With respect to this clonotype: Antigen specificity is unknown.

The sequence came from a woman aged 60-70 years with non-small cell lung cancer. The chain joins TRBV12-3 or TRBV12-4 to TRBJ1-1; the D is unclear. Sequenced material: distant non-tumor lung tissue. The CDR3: CANTNLALSGPNTEAFF. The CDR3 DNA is TGTGCCAACACCAACCTAGCACTATCTGGGCCCAACACTGAAGCTTTCTTT.